This T cell receptor (beta chain) was observed in a study of T cells of healthy individuals. This clonotype has a count of ten or more. TCRdb called the 5' RACE reads again in MiXCR, with one record for every CDR3 protein. Seen here are 95,000 to 100,000 distinct CDR3 sequences, around 17% observed once, and the top ten hold approximately 5.7%. V lost 1 base and J lost 4, with 8 bases in between. Germline CDR1 reads LGHDT; CDR2 reads YNNKEL (reference sequence). The CDR3 runs to 14 residues. This clonotype was obtained from a human donor in good health. The chain carries TRBV3-1 and TRBJ1-5; D ambiguous. The CDR3 spells CASSQGTDNQPQHF. The CDR3 nucleotides read TGTGCCAGCAGCCAAGGGACTGATAATCAGCCCCAGCATTTT. Based on the CDR3 plus reference TRBV3-1 and TRBJ1-5, the full variable domain is DTAVSQTPKYLVTQMGNDKSIKCEQNLGHDTMYWYKQDSKKFLKIMFSYNNKELIINETVPNRFSPKSPDKAHLNLHINSLELGDSAVYFCASSQGTDNQPQHFGDGTRLSIL.